The 10 T cell receptor beta chains below come from one sample, sequenced in a study of cytomegalovirus exposure and HLA in healthy donors. This table comes from immunoSEQ multiplex PCR, and its TCRdb copy is limited to in-frame clones, with some not included. The sample carries over 200,000 clones, about 90% recorded once. Sequencing was performed on PBMCs. All receptors come from a woman aged 30 to 39 in good health and CMV-seronegative.

The chain carries TRBV28 and TRBJ2-7; possibly TRBD2 for D (6 bases). Trimming left V 6 bases short and J 1 base short, with 13 bases between. This CDR3 comprises 14 residues. Germline V gives CDR1 MDHEN, CDR2 SYDVKM. In DNA form, the CDR3 reads TGTGCCAGCAGGCCAGGACTAACGTCCTACGAGCAGTACTTC. Translating gives CASRPGLTSYEQYF. Full variable domain (rest looked up from reference TRBV28 and TRBJ2-7): DVKVTQSSRYLVKRTGEKVFLECVQDMDHENMFWYRQDPGLGLRLIYFSYDVKMKEKGDIPEGYSVSREKKERFSLILESASTNQTSMYLCASRPGLTSYEQYFGPGTRLTVT.

This chain links TRBV5-5 with TRBJ2-5, with 7 bases fitting TRBD2. V lost 2 bases and J lost 5; bases outside the gene matches: 9. Germline V CDR1 and CDR2: SGHKS, YYEKEE (reference sequence). The CDR3 length is 15 residues. CDR3 in amino acids: CASSFYRLAQETQYF. CDR3 in DNA: TGTGCCAGCAGCTTCTACCGACTAGCCCAGGAGACCCAGTACTTC.

The rearrangement joins TRBV5-6 to TRBJ2-1, with D perhaps TRBD1 (6 bases). The CDR3 has 17 amino acids. Germline V gives CDR1 SGHDT, CDR2 YYEEEE. The V gene lost 0 bases and the J gene lost 8 bases, with 21 bases spanning the gap. This chain's CDR3 is CASSLGEGGQIVDEQFF. In DNA form, the CDR3 reads TGTGCCAGCAGCTTGGGGGAAGGGGGACAAATTGTCGATGAGCAGTTCTTC.

This rearrangement joins TRBV10-3 to TRBJ1-1; D is unresolved. The length of the CDR3 is 13 residues. Per germline, CDR1 ENHRY and CDR2 SYGVKD. Trimming took off 9 bases at V and 6 bases at J, with 17 bases between the two ends. The CDR3 bases are TGTGCCATGGCCAGGCTTGCCGTCTCTGAAGCTTTCTTT. This sequence encodes CAMARLAVSEAFF.

The chain uses TRBV18 and TRBJ2-7; the match to TRBD1 covers 8 bases. J gave up 2 bases and V 8 bases, and 8 bases lay outside the gene matches. Germline V gene sequence: CDR1 KGHSH, CDR2 LQKENI. There are 14 residues in the CDR3. CDR3 DNA sequence: TGTGCCAGCGTACAGGGGGTCGTGGCCTACGAGCAGTACTTC. Its translation: CASVQGVVAYEQYF.

The genes are TRBV7-2 and TRBJ2-7; D gene unclear. V lost 4 bases and J lost 4, with 14 bases in between. This CDR3 region has 14 residues. The germline V gene has CDR1 SGHTA and CDR2 FQGNSA. The CDR3 bases are TGTGCCAGCAGCTCGGCCTCCATCGGGTACGAGCAGTACTTC. This codes for CASSSASIGYEQYF.

The rearrangement joins TRBV25-1 to TRBJ2-5; TRBD1 or TRBD2 may be the D gene (5 bases each). The CDR3 contains 13 residues. Germline CDR1 and CDR2: MGHDK and SYGVNS. V shed 7 bases and J shed 5 bases, with 14 bases lying between them. The CDR3 reads CASNTGRGETQYF. CDR3 DNA: TGTGCCAGCAACACAGGTCGAGGGGAGACCCAGTACTTC.

The rearrangement joins TRBV7-2 to TRBJ2-5; D is undetermined. Trimming shortened V by 1 base and J by 7 bases, and 10 bases separated the two germline ends. The germline V gene encodes CDR1 SGHTA and CDR2 FQGNSA. This CDR3 comprises 13 residues. CDR3 coding DNA: TGTGCCAGCAGCTTAGAGATCTGGGGGACCCAGTACTTC. Residues: CASSLEIWGTQYF. Together with reference TRBV7-2 and TRBJ2-5, the CDR3 gives the full variable domain: GAGVSQSPSNKVTEKGKDVELRCDPISGHTALYWYRQSLGQGLEFLIYFQGNSAPDKSGLPSDRFSAERTGGSVSTLTIQRTQQEDSAVYLCASSLEIWGTQYFGPGTRLLVL.

The rearrangement uses TRBV5-6 and TRBJ2-7; D gene uncertain. Germline CDR1 reads SGHDT; CDR2 reads YYEEEE. This CDR3 has 14 amino acids. Trimming stripped 0 bases from V and 2 bases from J, with 9 bases between. In DNA form, the CDR3 reads TGTGCCAGCAGCTTGGTCATCGAGGCCTACGAGCAGTACTTC. It encodes CASSLVIEAYEQYF.

This sequence joins TRBV5-4 and TRBJ2-7, with no clear D. Germline-derived CDR1 and CDR2 are SGHNT and YYREEE (reference sequence). This CDR3 has 14 residues. Trimming stripped 5 bases from V and 0 bases from J, with 12 bases between. CDR3 in amino acids: CASRYGLSSYEQYF. CDR3 nucleotides: TGTGCCAGCAGATACGGGTTAAGCTCCTACGAGCAGTACTTC.